The next 19 T cell receptor beta chains were all read from a single sample in a study of cytomegalovirus exposure and HLA in healthy donors. The PCR was carried out with 60 Vbeta primers and 13 Jbeta primers. TCRdb's copy holds only in-frame clones and misses some; the assay was immunoSEQ multiplex PCR. The profile shows roughly 63,000 clones, approximately 71% of them singletons. What was sequenced was PBMCs. The receptor source for this set is a man in his forties or fifties in good health and CMV-seropositive.

This chain links TRBV9 with TRBJ1-1, with TRBD1 matching over 7 bases. The CDR3 consists of 15 residues. Per the germline V gene, CDR1 is SGDLS and CDR2 is YYNGEE. J lost 1 base, V lost 4 bases, and 7 bases had no gene match. CDR3 DNA: TGTGCCAGCAGCCTCCTTCGACAGGGGAACACTGAAGCTTTCTTT. Translating gives CASSLLRQGNTEAFF. The variable domain in full, completed from reference TRBV9 and TRBJ1-1, reads DSGVTQTPKHLITATGQRVTLRCSPRSGDLSVYWYQQSLDQGLQFLIQYYNGEERAKGNILERFSAQQFPDLHSELNLSSLELGDSALYFCASSLLRQGNTEAFFGQGTRLTVV.

This clone was seen more than once but under ten times. This rearrangement joins TRBV19 to TRBJ1-4; possible D gene TRBD1, 6 bases. CDR1 LNHDA and CDR2 SQIVND come from the germline V gene (reference sequence). The CDR3 is made up of 16 amino acids. V was cut by 3 bases and J by 4 bases, with 15 bases left in between. The CDR3 region has the DNA TGTGCCAGTAGTATTGTCCGGACAGCGGATAATGAAAAACTGTTTTTT. This sequence encodes CASSIVRTADNEKLFF.

The chain links TRBV9 to TRBJ2-1; 8 nucleotides agree with TRBD1. Losses at the gene ends were 3 bases for V and 8 bases for J; bases not matched to a gene: 7. Germline CDR1 reads SGDLS; CDR2 reads YYNGEE. The CDR3 contains 14 residues. The CDR3 bases are TGTGCCAGCAGCGCTCAGCCAGGGGGCGATGAGCAGTTCTTC. Translating it yields CASSAQPGGDEQFF.

The chain links TRBV7-2 to TRBJ2-5; the match to TRBD2 covers 7 bases. The CDR3 contains 17 residues. Trimming took 3 bases from V and 0 from J; bases not matched to a gene: 10. CDR1 and CDR2 (germline): SGHTA, FQGNSA. The CDR3 loop is CASSLAPGLQYQETQYF. CDR3 DNA sequence: TGTGCCAGCAGCTTGGCTCCGGGACTACAGTACCAAGAGACCCAGTACTTC. Together with reference TRBV7-2 and TRBJ2-5, the CDR3 gives the full variable domain: GAGVSQSPSNKVTEKGKDVELRCDPISGHTALYWYRQSLGQGLEFLIYFQGNSAPDKSGLPSDRFSAERTGGSVSTLTIQRTQQEDSAVYLCASSLAPGLQYQETQYFGPGTRLLVL.

The gene calls are TRBV10-2 and TRBJ2-7; tentatively, D is TRBD1 (6 bases). CDR3 size: 15 residues. Trimming pared 7 bases from V and 0 bases from J, leaving 16 bases between. The germline CDR1 and CDR2 sequences are WSHSY and SAAADI. The CDR3 DNA follows: TGCGCCAGCATGGGGTTCAGGGGCCTCTCCTACGAGCAGTACTTC. Its protein product is CASMGFRGLSYEQYF.

The V gene is TRBV5-1, the J gene TRBJ2-3, with TRBD2 matching 10 bases. V shed 2 bases, J shed 3 bases, and the junction held 3 bases outside the gene matches. The germline V gene encodes CDR1 SGHRS and CDR2 YFSETQ. The CDR3 loop spans 15 amino acids. The CDR3 protein is CASSFGTSVTDTQYF. DNA for the CDR3: TGCGCCAGCAGCTTTGGGACTAGCGTAACAGATACGCAGTATTTT.

This clone was seen a single time. This rearrangement joins TRBV15 to TRBJ1-6; 9 bases line up with TRBD1. Germline V gene lookup returns CDR1 LNHNV and CDR2 YYDKDF (reference sequence). The CDR3 has 18 residues. V shed 5 bases, J shed 10 bases, and the junction held 18 bases outside the gene matches. This CDR3 reads CATSGTSMGQGLLSPLHF. CDR3 DNA: TGTGCCACCAGCGGAACCTCGATGGGACAGGGTTTATTATCACCCCTCCACTTT.

The chain recombines TRBV4-1 with TRBJ2-5, with TRBD1 identical over 7 bases. V shed 0 bases, J shed 2 bases, and the junction held 3 bases outside the gene matches. The germline CDR1 and CDR2 sequences are MGHRA and YSYEKL. This CDR3 has 15 residues. CDR3 loop: CASSQEGGQQETQYF. In DNA form, the CDR3 reads TGCGCCAGCAGCCAAGAAGGGGGACAGCAAGAGACCCAGTACTTC.

The rearrangement joins TRBV6-6 to TRBJ2-2; 8 bases align to TRBD1. The CDR3 is 15 residues long. The V gene end was trimmed by 8 bases and the J gene end by 0 bases; junction bases not matched to a gene: 5. Germline V gives CDR1 MNHNY, CDR2 SVGAGI (reference sequence). This chain's CDR3 is CASDRTGTNTGELFF. CDR3 sequence (DNA): TGTGCCAGCGACAGGACAGGGACGAACACCGGGGAGCTGTTTTTT.

The V gene is TRBV7-8, the J gene TRBJ1-1, with 7 bases identical to TRBD1. From germline, CDR1 is SGHVS and CDR2 FQNEAQ. This CDR3 spans 14 amino acids. With V trimmed by 4 bases and J by 1 base, 3 bases remained unmatched. The CDR3 nucleotides read TGTGCCAGCAGCTCACAGGGGCGGAACACTGAAGCTTTCTTT. Amino acids: CASSSQGRNTEAFF.

V usage is TRBV7-7 and J usage is TRBJ2-5, with a possible D match to TRBD1 (6 bases). Looked up from germline, CDR1 is SSHAT and CDR2 is FNYEAQ (reference sequence). Between the trimmed V and J ends, which lost 3 bases and 5 bases, there was a span of 19 bases. CDR3 length equals 16 residues. CDR3: CASSFSPRTAGETQYF. The CDR3 coding sequence is TGTGCCAGCAGCTTCAGCCCCCGGACAGCAGGGGAGACCCAGTACTTC.

This clone was seen a handful of times. V usage is TRBV4-2 and J usage is TRBJ2-1, with TRBD2 matching over 14 bases. Germline V gene data show CDR1 as LGHNA and CDR2 as YNFKEQ. This CDR3 has 17 residues. J gave up 8 bases and V 4 bases, and 10 bases lay outside the gene matches. CDR3 nucleotides: TGTGCCAGCAGCCTCACCGGGACTAGCGGGAGTTTGGATGAGCAGTTCTTC. This sequence encodes CASSLTGTSGSLDEQFF.

This rearrangement joins TRBV6-5 to TRBJ2-7, with 9 nucleotides matching TRBD1. CDR3 length: 15 amino acids. The V gene end was trimmed by 6 bases and the J gene end by 0 bases; junction bases not matched to a gene: 6. Germline assignment: CDR1 MNHEY and CDR2 SVGAGI. The CDR3 DNA sequence: TGTGCCAGCAGCCCGACAGGGGGAAGCTCCTACGAGCAGTACTTC. Translated: CASSPTGGSSYEQYF.

A note on this clone: One junction end does not reproduce the germline sequence, and a read error may be involved. The rearrangement uses TRBV9 and TRBJ2-3; 8 bases line up with TRBD2. The germline V gene has CDR1 SGDLS and CDR2 YYNGEE. CDR3 length: 14 amino acids. CDR3 protein: CASSVGTSIDTQYF. As DNA, the CDR3 is TGTGCCAGCAGCGTAGGGACTAGCATAGATACGCAGTATTTT.

The rearrangement links TRBV5-1 to TRBJ2-2; D unclear. Trimming shortened V by 0 bases and J by 3 bases, and 6 bases separated the two germline ends. The CDR3 runs 14 residues. Germline V lookup: CDR1 SGHRS, CDR2 YFSETQ. DNA for the CDR3: TGCGCCAGCAGCTTGGGCAGATACACCGGGGAGCTGTTTTTT. This translates into CASSLGRYTGELFF.

This clone appeared once. This rearrangement joins TRBV9 to TRBJ2-4; D possibly corresponds to TRBD1 (6 bases). Trimming took 0 bases from V and 3 from J, leaving 16 bases between them. The germline V gene has CDR1 SGDLS and CDR2 YYNGEE. This CDR3 spans 17 amino acids. Here the CDR3 DNA reads TGTGCCAGCAGCGTAGCTGGGACAAGCATTAGCAAAAACATTCAGTACTTC. Its protein product is CASSVAGTSISKNIQYF.

This chain links TRBV5-1 with TRBJ2-1, with 9 bases fitting TRBD1. The CDR3 spans 15 residues. Germline V lookup: CDR1 SGHRS, CDR2 YFSETQ. V shed 0 bases and J 8 bases; nucleotides not matched to a gene: 6. The CDR3 DNA sequence: TGCGCCAGCAGCTTGGGGGGGGACAGGGCCCATGAGCAGTTCTTC. The encoded protein is CASSLGGDRAHEQFF.

The V gene is TRBV9, the J gene TRBJ2-2; 7 nucleotides align to TRBD2. CDR1 SGDLS and CDR2 YYNGEE come from the germline V gene. CDR3 length: 16 residues. With 5 bases clipped from V and 0 bases from J, the junction kept 7 bases outside the gene matches. In DNA, the CDR3 is TGTGCCAGCAGGGTGGGGAGGGGCTCGAACACCGGGGAGCTGTTTTTT. The encoded protein is CASRVGRGSNTGELFF. The full variable domain, with the rest looked up from reference TRBV9 and TRBJ2-2, is DSGVTQTPKHLITATGQRVTLRCSPRSGDLSVYWYQQSLDQGLQFLIQYYNGEERAKGNILERFSAQQFPDLHSELNLSSLELGDSALYFCASRVGRGSNTGELFFGEGSRLTVL.

The gene calls are TRBV15 and TRBJ2-1, with 11 bases identical to TRBD2. The germline V gene has CDR1 LNHNV and CDR2 YYDKDF (reference sequence). The CDR3 covers 18 residues. J lost 10 bases, V lost 5 bases, and 19 bases had no gene match. CDR3 sequence: CATSGLLGSGRAGVEQFF. The DNA for the CDR3 is TGTGCCACCAGCGGCCTTTTGGGTAGCGGGAGGGCCGGGGTAGAGCAGTTCTTC. The whole variable domain, remainder taken from reference TRBV15 and TRBJ2-1, is DAMVIQNPRYQVTQFGKPVTLSCSQTLNHNVMYWYQQKSSQAPKLLFHYYDKDFNNEADTPDNFQSRRPNTSFCFLDIRSPGLGDTAMYLCATSGLLGSGRAGVEQFFGPGTRLTVL.